This TCR beta chain was observed in a study of patients and donors after allogeneic stem cell transplantation. A single record per CDR3 protein comes from TCRdb applying MiXCR to the RT-PCR reads. The top ten clones hold 33% of a sample with 150,000 to 250,000 distinct CDR3 sequences, more than 35% of them seen once. The sample comprised blood, either unsorted or a sorted T cell fraction (not recorded which). The source is a human donor who was either an allogeneic HSCT recipient or a stem cell or donor lymphocyte infusion donor (not recorded which). It is not recorded whose cells these are; they may come from a transplant donor.

In DNA form, the CDR3 reads TGCGCCAGCAGCTTGAAGGCAGTCTCCTACGAGCAGTACTTC. It encodes CASSLKAVSYEQYF. V gene TRBV5-1 combines with J gene TRBJ2-7; D not certain. The V end lost 1 base, the J end lost 0 bases, and 8 bases lay between the germline ends. The CDR3 consists of 14 residues. The germline gives CDR1 SGHRS, CDR2 YFSETQ.